These 3 T cell receptor beta chains share one sample of origin, sequenced in a study of vaccination and CD4 T cells after COVID-19. Once obtained from cultured CD4+ T cells, the DNA was sequenced using the Oncomine TCR Beta short-read assay. MiXCR, applied by TCRdb to the PCR reads, yields one record per CDR3 protein. The sample carries roughly 7,200 distinct CDR3 sequences, over 60% recorded once. Their specific antigens are unknown. Treatment specified: approximately nine-day PBMC culture with coronavirus spike peptide pools or control peptides (ViraFEST assay). Sequences were obtained from CD4+ T cells from blood, cultured in vitro. The receptors originated from a human donor who had recovered from COVID-19.

The J gene is TRBJ2-4, the V gene TRBV20-1, with D perhaps matching TRBD1 (5 bases). The germline V gene encodes CDR1 DFQATT and CDR2 SNEGSKA (reference sequence). The CDR3 totals 17 residues. V was clipped by 0 bases and J by 2 bases, with 17 bases between them. The CDR3 nucleotides read TGCAGTGCTAGAGATGGCGGCAGGGCTTTATCCAAAAACATTCAGTACTTC. Amino acid sequence: CSARDGGRALSKNIQYF.

This clonotype was observed a few times. The rearrangement links TRBV15 to TRBJ1-1, with D possibly TRBD1 on 6 matching bases. Germline CDR1 and CDR2: LNHNV and YYDKDF (reference sequence). Trimming took off 0 bases at V and 6 bases at J, with 14 bases between the two ends. The CDR3 sequence is 15 residues long. The DNA for the CDR3 is TGTGCCACCAGCAGAGATGATTGGGGGCAGGCTGAAGCTTTCTTT. It is translated as CATSRDDWGQAEAFF.

The chain uses TRBV6-5 and TRBJ1-1, with D unresolved. This CDR3 contains 14 residues. The germline CDR1 and CDR2 sequences are MNHEY and SVGAGI. V was trimmed by 3 bases and J by 5 bases, leaving 13 bases between them. The CDR3, as DNA: TGTGCCAGCAGTTATGGCAGGTCGGGTACTGAAGCTTTCTTT. It specifies CASSYGRSGTEAFF.